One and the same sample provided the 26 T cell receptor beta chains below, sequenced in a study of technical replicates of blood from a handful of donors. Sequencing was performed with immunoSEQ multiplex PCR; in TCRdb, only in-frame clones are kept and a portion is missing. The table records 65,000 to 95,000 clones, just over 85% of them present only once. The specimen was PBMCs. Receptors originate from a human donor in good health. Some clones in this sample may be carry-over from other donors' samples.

The CDR3 coding sequence is TGCGCCAGCAGCGTACAGCGGGAGGGCTACGAGCAGTACTTC. The encoded protein is CASSVQREGYEQYF. The V call is TRBV4-3, the J call TRBJ2-7; 10 bases line up with TRBD2. The V gene end was trimmed by 5 bases and the J gene end by 3 bases; junction bases not matched to a gene: 4. The CDR3 is 14 residues long. Germline V CDR1 and CDR2: LGHNA, YSLEER.

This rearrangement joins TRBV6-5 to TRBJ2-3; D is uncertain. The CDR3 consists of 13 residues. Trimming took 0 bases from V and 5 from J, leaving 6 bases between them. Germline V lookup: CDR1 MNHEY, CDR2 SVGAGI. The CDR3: CASSYSKQDTQYF. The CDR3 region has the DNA TGTGCCAGCAGTTACTCGAAACAAGATACGCAGTATTTT.

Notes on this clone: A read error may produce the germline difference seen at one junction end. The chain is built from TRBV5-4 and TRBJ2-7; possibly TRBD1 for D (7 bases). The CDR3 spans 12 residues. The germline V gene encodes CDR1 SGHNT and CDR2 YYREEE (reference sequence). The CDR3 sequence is CASSSGDSKRDF. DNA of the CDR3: TGTGCCAGCAGCTCGGGGGACAGTAAAAGGGACTTC.

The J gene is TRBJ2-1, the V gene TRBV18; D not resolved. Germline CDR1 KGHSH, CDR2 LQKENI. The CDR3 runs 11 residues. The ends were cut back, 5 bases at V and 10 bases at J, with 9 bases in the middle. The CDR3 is CASSSRGEQFF. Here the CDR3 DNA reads TGTGCCAGCTCATCCAGAGGAGAGCAGTTCTTC.

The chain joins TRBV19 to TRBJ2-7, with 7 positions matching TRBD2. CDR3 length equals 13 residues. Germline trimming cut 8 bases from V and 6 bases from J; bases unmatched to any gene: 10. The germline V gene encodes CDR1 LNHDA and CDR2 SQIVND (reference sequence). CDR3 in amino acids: CASHGEGSAEQYF. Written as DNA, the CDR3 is TGTGCCAGTCATGGGGAGGGGTCTGCCGAGCAGTACTTC.

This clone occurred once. The CDR3 loop is CASSFAQAHGYTF. In DNA, the CDR3 is TGTGCCAGCAGCTTTGCCCAAGCCCATGGCTACACCTTC. The gene calls are TRBV7-9 and TRBJ1-2; no clear D. Trimming pared 3 bases from V and 6 bases from J, leaving 11 bases between. Germline lookup yields CDR1 SEHNR and CDR2 FQNEAQ (reference sequence). The CDR3 runs to 13 residues.

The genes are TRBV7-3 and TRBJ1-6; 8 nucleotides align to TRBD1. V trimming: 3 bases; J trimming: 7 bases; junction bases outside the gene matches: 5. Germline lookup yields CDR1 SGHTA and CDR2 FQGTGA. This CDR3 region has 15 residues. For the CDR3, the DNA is TGTGCCAGCAGCTTGACAGGGGAGGCGAATTCACCCCTCCACTTT. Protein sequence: CASSLTGEANSPLHF.

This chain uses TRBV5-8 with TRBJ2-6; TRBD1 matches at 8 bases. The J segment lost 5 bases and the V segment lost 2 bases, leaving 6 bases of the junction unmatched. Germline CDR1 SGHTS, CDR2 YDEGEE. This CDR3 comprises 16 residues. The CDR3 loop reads CASSLITGGWANVLTF. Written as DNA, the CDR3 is TGTGCCAGCAGCTTAATCACAGGGGGATGGGCCAACGTCCTGACTTTC.

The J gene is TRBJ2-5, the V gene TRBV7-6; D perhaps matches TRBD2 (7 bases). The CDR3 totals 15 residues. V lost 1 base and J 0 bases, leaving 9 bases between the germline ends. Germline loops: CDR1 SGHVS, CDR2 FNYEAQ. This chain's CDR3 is CASSLGGGDQETQYF. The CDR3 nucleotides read TGTGCCAGCAGCTTAGGAGGGGGGGACCAAGAGACCCAGTACTTC.

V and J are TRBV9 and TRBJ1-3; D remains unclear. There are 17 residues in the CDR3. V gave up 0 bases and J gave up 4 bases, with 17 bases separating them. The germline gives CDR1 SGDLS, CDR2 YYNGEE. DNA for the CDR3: TGTGCCAGCAGCGTAGTAGACAATCCCTGGCCCGGAAACACCATATATTTT. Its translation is CASSVVDNPWPGNTIYF.

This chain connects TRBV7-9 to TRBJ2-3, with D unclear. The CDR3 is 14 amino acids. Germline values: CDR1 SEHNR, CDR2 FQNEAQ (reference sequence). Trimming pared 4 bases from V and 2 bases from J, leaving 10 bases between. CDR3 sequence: CASSSWSYTDTQYF. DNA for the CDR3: TGTGCCAGCAGCTCATGGTCCTACACAGATACGCAGTATTTT.

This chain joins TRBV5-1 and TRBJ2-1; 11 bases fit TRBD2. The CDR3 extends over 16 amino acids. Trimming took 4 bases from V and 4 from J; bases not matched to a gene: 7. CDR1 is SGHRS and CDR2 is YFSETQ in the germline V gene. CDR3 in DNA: TGCGCCAGCAGCATTTCCGGGACTAGCGGTTACAATGAGCAGTTCTTC. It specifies CASSISGTSGYNEQFF. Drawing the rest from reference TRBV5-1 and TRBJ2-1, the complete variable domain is KAGVTQTPRYLIKTRGQQVTLSCSPISGHRSVSWYQQTPGQGLQFLFEYFSETQRNKGNFPGRFSGRQFSNSRSEMNVSTLELGDSALYLCASSISGTSGYNEQFFGPGTRLTVL.

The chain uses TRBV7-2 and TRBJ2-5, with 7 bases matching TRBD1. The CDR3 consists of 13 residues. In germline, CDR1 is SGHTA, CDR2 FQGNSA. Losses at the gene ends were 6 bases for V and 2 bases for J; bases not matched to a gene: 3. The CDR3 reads CASSPGQQETQYF. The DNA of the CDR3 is TGTGCCAGCAGTCCGGGACAGCAAGAGACCCAGTACTTC.

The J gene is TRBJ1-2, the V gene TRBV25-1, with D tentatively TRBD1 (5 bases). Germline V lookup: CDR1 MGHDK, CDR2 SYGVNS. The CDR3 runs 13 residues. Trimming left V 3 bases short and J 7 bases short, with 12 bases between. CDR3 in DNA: TGTGCCAGCAGTGACCCTCGGGGGTTTGGCTACACCTTC. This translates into CASSDPRGFGYTF.

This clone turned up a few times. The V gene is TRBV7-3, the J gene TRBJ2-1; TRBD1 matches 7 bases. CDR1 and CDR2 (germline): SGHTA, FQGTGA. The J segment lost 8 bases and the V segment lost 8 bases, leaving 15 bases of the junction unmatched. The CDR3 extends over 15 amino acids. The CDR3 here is CASHLRRGHLDEQFF. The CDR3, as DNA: TGTGCCAGCCACCTACGTAGGGGGCATCTCGATGAGCAGTTCTTC.

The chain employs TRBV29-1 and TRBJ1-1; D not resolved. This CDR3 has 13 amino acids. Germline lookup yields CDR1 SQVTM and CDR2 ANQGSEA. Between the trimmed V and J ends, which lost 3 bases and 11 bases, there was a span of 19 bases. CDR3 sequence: CSVDGGRASGAFF. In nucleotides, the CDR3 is TGCAGCGTTGACGGTGGTCGCGCGTCTGGTGCTTTCTTT.

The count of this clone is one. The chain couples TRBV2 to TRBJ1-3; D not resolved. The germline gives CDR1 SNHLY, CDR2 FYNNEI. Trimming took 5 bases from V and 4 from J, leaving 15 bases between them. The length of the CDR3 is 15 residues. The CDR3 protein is CASSPTQVPGNTIYF. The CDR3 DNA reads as TGTGCCAGCAGTCCAACCCAGGTACCCGGAAACACCATATATTTT.

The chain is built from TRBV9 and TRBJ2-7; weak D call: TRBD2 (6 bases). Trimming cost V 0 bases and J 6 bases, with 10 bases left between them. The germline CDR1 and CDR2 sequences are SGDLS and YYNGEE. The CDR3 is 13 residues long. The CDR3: CASSVEEGTEQYF. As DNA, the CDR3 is TGTGCCAGCAGCGTAGAGGAGGGTACCGAGCAGTACTTC.

The DNA of the CDR3 is TGTGCCAGCGTCCTGACGGGGGAACAATACAATGAGCAGTTCTTC. Protein sequence: CASVLTGEQYNEQFF. J is TRBJ2-1 and V is TRBV2, with TRBD2 as a possible D gene (6 bases). V lost 8 bases, J lost 4 bases, and 18 bases lay in between. In germline, CDR1 is SNHLY, CDR2 FYNNEI. The CDR3 has 15 amino acids.

CDR3 in DNA: TGTGCCAGCAGCTTAGATCCGTCCGGGGAGCTGTTTTTT. Translated, it gives CASSLDPSGELFF. The chain uses TRBV7-6 and TRBJ2-2; D gene unclear. The V and J ends lost 1 base and 6 bases respectively, with 6 bases between them. The CDR3 extends over 13 amino acids. CDR1 is SGHVS, CDR2 FNYEAQ, per germline.

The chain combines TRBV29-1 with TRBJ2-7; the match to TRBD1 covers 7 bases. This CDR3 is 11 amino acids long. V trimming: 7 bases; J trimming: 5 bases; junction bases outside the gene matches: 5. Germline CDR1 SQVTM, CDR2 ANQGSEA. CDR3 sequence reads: CSGNRGHEQYF. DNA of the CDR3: TGCAGCGGTAACAGGGGCCACGAGCAGTACTTC.

The CDR3 DNA reads TGTGCCAGCAGCGAAAAACCGGGACAGCTTTTCTCCTACGAGCAGTACTTC. This gives the protein CASSEKPGQLFSYEQYF. The V and J genes are TRBV13 and TRBJ2-7, with TRBD1 identical over 7 bases. Germline V CDR1 and CDR2: PRHDT, FYEKMQ (reference sequence). The CDR3 length is 17 residues. Trimming removed 5 bases from V and 0 bases from J; junction bases left unmatched: 13. Based on the CDR3 plus reference TRBV13 and TRBJ2-7, the full variable domain is AAGVIQSPRHLIKEKRETATLKCYPIPRHDTVYWYQQGPGQDPQFLISFYEKMQSDKGSIPDRFSAQQFSDYHSELNMSSLELGDSALYFCASSEKPGQLFSYEQYFGPGTRLTVT.

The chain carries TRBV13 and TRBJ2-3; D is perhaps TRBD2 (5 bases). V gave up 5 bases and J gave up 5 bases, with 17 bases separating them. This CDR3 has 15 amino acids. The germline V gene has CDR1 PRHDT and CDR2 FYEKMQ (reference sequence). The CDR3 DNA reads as TGTGCCAGCAGCCCCGGACGGGGATCGGGAGATACGCAGTATTTT. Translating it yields CASSPGRGSGDTQYF.

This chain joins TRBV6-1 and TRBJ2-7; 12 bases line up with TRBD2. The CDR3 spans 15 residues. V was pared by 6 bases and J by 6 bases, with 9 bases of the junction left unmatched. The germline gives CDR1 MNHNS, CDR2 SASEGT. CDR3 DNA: TGTGCCAGCAGCCAAAGACTAGCGGGGGCGGGCGAGCAGTACTTC. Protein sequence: CASSQRLAGAGEQYF.

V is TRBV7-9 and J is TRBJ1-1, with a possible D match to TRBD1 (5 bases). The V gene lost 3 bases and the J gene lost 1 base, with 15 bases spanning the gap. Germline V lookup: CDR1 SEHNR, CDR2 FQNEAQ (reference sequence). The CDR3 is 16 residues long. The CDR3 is CASSLLWGGKNTEAFF. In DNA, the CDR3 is TGTGCCAGCAGCTTGCTATGGGGCGGAAAGAACACTGAAGCTTTCTTT.

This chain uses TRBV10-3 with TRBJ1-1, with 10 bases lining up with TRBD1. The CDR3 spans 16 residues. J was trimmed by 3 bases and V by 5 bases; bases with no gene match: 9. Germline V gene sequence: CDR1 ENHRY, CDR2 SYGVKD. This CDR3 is CAISPVTGTGDTEAFF. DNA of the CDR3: TGTGCCATCAGTCCTGTAACCGGGACAGGGGACACTGAAGCTTTCTTT.